Reported below is one T cell receptor beta chain. Antigen: not known. The data originate from a study of T cell responses to AZD1222 COVID-19 vaccine. Notes on the study in general: Dominant CD4 TCR responses targeted spike regions 160-218 and 743-854. Seropositive AZD1222 recipients at baseline numbered only 6 or 7. No day 14 peak samples; only post-peak repertoires were characterized.

CDR1 is SGHKS and CDR2 is YYEKEE in the germline V gene (reference sequence). This CDR3 is built from 14 residues. V lost 2 bases to trimming and J lost 1 base, with 7 bases between them. Second-dose groups at about 4 or about 12 weeks were pooled. TCRdb keeps only in-frame clones here, not all; method: immunoSEQ multiplex PCR. The table shows about 84,000 clones, with roughly 85% occurring only once. The chain employs TRBV5-5 and TRBJ1-5, with no clear D. Specimen: peripheral blood, collected 28 days after the second AZD1222 dose. This TCR was recovered from an adult who received the AZD1222 COVID-19 vaccine. The CDR3 loop is CASSFFISNQPQHF. The CDR3 DNA is TGTGCCAGCAGCTTTTTTATCAGCAATCAGCCCCAGCATTTT.